A selection of T cell receptor beta chains follows, all from one sample in a study of vaccination effects on CD4 cells after COVID-19. Assay: immunoSEQ multiplex PCR; the TCRdb copy retains only in-frame clones and omits some. There are tens of thousands of clones in the sample; roughly 70% occur only once, and more than 20% lies in the top ten. No cognate antigen is known for these TCRs. This specimen consisted of CD4+ T cells from PBMCs cultured with SARS-CoV-2 spike peptides, obtained before COVID-19 vaccination. The origin of the receptors is a human donor who received a COVID-19 vaccine. Both conserved end residues are trimmed from each CDR3. D genes are given only for firm matches.

cdr3_length	j_call	d_call	v_call	cdr3_aa
11	TRBJ2-3	NA	TRBV18	ASSPSSTDTQY
9	TRBJ2-1	NA	TRBV29-1	SSSSYNEQF
11	TRBJ1-3	NA	TRBV13	ASSLQAGDTIY
11	TRBJ2-4	NA	TRBV7-2	ASSGTRGHIQY
14	TRBJ1-5	NA	TRBV19	ASSIYSGRSNQPQH
14	TRBJ2-3	TRBD2	TRBV27	ASSYAAGPRTDTQY
12	TRBJ1-5	NA	TRBV24-1	ATRGRRAPQPQH
11	TRBJ2-7	TRBD1	TRBV14	ASSRDRGLEQY
11	TRBJ2-1	NA	TRBV9	ASSVVRGDEQF
10	TRBJ1-5	NA	TRBV2	ASSEMGQPQH
12	TRBJ1-5	TRBD1	TRBV3-1/TRBV3-2	ASSPGTGEQPQH
10	TRBJ1-1	NA	TRBV12-3/TRBV12-4	ASKLLNTEAF
9	TRBJ1-4	NA	TRBV19	ASRANEKLF
12	TRBJ1-2	NA	TRBV30	AWRGPGGGYGYT
15	TRBJ2-1	TRBD1	TRBV5-5	ASSLGGDRVYRNEQF
14	TRBJ2-7	NA	TRBV2	ASRRATGSSSYEQY
13	TRBJ2-3	NA	TRBV24-1	ATSALGGSTDTQY
12	TRBJ2-2	NA	TRBV2	ASKTGTNTGELF
14	TRBJ1-2	TRBD1	TRBV4-3	ASSQVMGQGSYGYT
12	TRBJ2-7	TRBD2	TRBV7-2	ASSLSGTVREQY
14	TRBJ2-3	TRBD2	TRBV7-9	ASSIHGGRATDTQY
13	TRBJ2-1	NA	TRBV27	ASSLNRVSYNEQF
11	TRBJ1-1	NA	TRBV9	ASSVGGQTEAF
13	TRBJ2-1	TRBD2	TRBV30	AWKSGGLAGGLAF
13	TRBJ2-3	TRBD2	TRBV6-4	ASSDGGGATDTQY
11	TRBJ2-3	NA	TRBV19	ARLLSDTDTQY
11	TRBJ2-5	TRBD2	TRBV19	ATRSGAKETQY
13	TRBJ2-5	NA	TRBV5-1	ASSAGTASQETQY
13	TRBJ1-5	NA	TRBV6-2/TRBV6-3	ASSPPGYSNQPQH
10	TRBJ2-7	NA	TRBV2	ASSKTGYEQY
14	TRBJ2-1	NA	TRBV9	ASSVGGGTAYNEQF
13	TRBJ2-3	TRBD2	TRBV20-1	SASSSRGVTDTQY
13	TRBJ2-2	TRBD1	TRBV27	ASSPWTGGDGELF
11	TRBJ1-5	TRBD1	TRBV12-3/TRBV12-4	ASTGGSEQPQH
10	TRBJ1-2	NA	TRBV30	AWSVISYGYT
10	TRBJ1-6	NA	TRBV7-9	ASSLGLASLH
12	TRBJ1-2	NA	TRBV30	AWSPPPGLGGYT
10	TRBJ1-5	TRBD1	TRBV30	AQTGPGQPQH
9	TRBJ2-7	NA	TRBV2	ASRDTYEQY
13	TRBJ1-2	TRBD1	TRBV6-1	ASSEQDRGWLGYT
12	TRBJ2-1	TRBD2	TRBV2	ASSDPSGSNEQF
12	TRBJ2-3	NA	TRBV9	ASSVGTPGDTQY
14	TRBJ1-2	TRBD1	TRBV24-1	ATSDAAGGYSYGYT
10	TRBJ1-1	NA	TRBV6-5	ASSSTNTEAF
12	TRBJ2-5	NA	TRBV7-3	ASSLEHRKETQY
13	TRBJ1-4	NA	TRBV6-5	ASGTRTAVFEKLF
17	TRBJ2-2	TRBD1	TRBV9	ASSPNFGTGVWGTGELF
13	TRBJ2-5	TRBD2	TRBV5-1	ASSSTGTSGETQY
11	TRBJ2-2	NA	TRBV2	ASRGQVTGELF
15	TRBJ2-4	TRBD2	TRBV4-3	ASSQDPGGIREGIQY
9	TRBJ1-2	NA	TRBV4-3	ASSQGMAGN
13	TRBJ1-5	NA	TRBV3-1/TRBV3-2	ASSQAWGSGQPQH